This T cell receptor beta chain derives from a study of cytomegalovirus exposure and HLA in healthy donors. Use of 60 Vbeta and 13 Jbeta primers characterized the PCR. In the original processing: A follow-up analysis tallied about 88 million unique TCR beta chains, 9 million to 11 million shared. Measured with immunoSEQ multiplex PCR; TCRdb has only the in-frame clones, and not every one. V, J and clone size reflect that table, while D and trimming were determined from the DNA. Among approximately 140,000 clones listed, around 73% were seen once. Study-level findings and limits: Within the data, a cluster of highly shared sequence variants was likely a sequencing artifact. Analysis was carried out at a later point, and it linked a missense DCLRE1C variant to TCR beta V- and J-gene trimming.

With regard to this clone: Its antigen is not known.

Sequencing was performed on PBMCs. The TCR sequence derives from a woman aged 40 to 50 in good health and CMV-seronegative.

The CDR3 loop is CASSYRGSEETQYF. The CDR3 DNA is TGTGCCAGCAGTTACAGGGGATCGGAAGAGACCCAGTACTTC. The chain is built from TRBV2 and TRBJ2-5; 7 nucleotides align to TRBD1. The ends lost 5 bases at V and 3 bases at J; junction bases unmatched: 6. CDR3 length: 14 amino acids. CDR1 is SNHLY, CDR2 FYNNEI, per germline.